These 5 T cell receptor beta chains were sequenced from one sample in a study of OX40 agonist ivuxolimab in advanced cancers. The repertoire was sequenced with immunoSEQ multiplex PCR; TCRdb's copy has only in-frame clones and lacks some. The data hold several thousand clones, with 81% observed a single time. This material consisted of CD4+ or CD8+ T cells sorted from blood, taken in a trial of the OX40 agonist ivuxolimab. All receptors come from an adult with an advanced solid tumor such as melanoma, head and neck, liver or kidney cancer.

The chain joins TRBV2 to TRBJ1-5, with D possibly TRBD1 on 6 matching bases. The V end was cut by 2 bases, the J end by 2 bases, with 7 bases between. CDR1 and CDR2 (germline): SNHLY, FYNNEI. The CDR3 spans 14 residues. Here the CDR3 reads CASSEYRGNQPQHF. The CDR3 DNA reads as TGTGCCAGCAGTGAATACAGGGGCAATCAGCCCCAGCATTTT.

J is TRBJ2-7 and V is TRBV4-3, with 10 bases matching TRBD1. Germline CDR1 LGHNA, CDR2 YSLEER. The CDR3 extends over 15 amino acids. The V gene end was trimmed by 4 bases and the J gene end by 2 bases; junction bases not matched to a gene: 5. The CDR3 protein is CASSPEGTGAYEQYF. The CDR3 DNA reads as TGCGCCAGCAGCCCAGAAGGGACAGGGGCCTACGAGCAGTACTTC.

This chain joins TRBV7-9 and TRBJ1-5; D is unresolved. V was clipped by 5 bases and J by 6 bases, with 11 bases between them. Germline V lookup: CDR1 SEHNR, CDR2 FQNEAQ (reference sequence). CDR3 length: 13 residues. The DNA of the CDR3 is TGTGCCAGCAGCCCCCCCGGCGTTCAGCCCCAGCATTTT. It yields the protein CASSPPGVQPQHF.

This clone was counted only a few times. The rearrangement joins TRBV13 to TRBJ2-5; D is tentatively TRBD1 or TRBD2 (6 bases each). The CDR3 totals 15 residues. V lost 4 bases to trimming and J lost 4 bases, with 16 bases between them. Per the germline V gene, CDR1 is PRHDT and CDR2 is FYEKMQ (reference sequence). The CDR3 DNA reads as TGTGCCAGCAGCTCGGGTAGGGGGAGGCGAGAGACCCAGTACTTC. Its protein product is CASSSGRGRRETQYF.

This clone appeared once. This rearrangement joins TRBV19 to TRBJ1-1; 7 positions agree with TRBD1. This CDR3 has 14 amino acids. The J segment lost 2 bases and the V segment lost 6 bases, leaving 6 bases of the junction unmatched. In germline, CDR1 is LNHDA, CDR2 SQIVND (reference sequence). CDR3 coding DNA: TGTGCCAGTAGATCGGGACAGCCTAACACTGAAGCTTTCTTT. This translates into CASRSGQPNTEAFF.